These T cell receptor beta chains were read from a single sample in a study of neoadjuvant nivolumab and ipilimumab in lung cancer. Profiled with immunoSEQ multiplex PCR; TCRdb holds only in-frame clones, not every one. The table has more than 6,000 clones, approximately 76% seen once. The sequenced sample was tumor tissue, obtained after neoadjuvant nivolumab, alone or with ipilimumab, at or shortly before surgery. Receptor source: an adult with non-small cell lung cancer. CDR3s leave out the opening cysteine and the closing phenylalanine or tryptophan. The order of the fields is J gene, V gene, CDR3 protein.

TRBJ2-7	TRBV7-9	ASSLGAAGGSSYEQY
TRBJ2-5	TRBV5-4	ASSPRYQETQY
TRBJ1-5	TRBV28	ASSFRQGMGPQH
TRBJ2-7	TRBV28	ASSKTSPPYEQY
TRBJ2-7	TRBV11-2	ASSGRQGTYEQY
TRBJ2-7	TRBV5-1	ASSLDRGISVEQY
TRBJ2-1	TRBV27	ASSSTQREQF
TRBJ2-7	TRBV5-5	ASSPHSQGVSYEQY
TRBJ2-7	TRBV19	ASSIGSPTSREQY
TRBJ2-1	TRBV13	ASSWGQKDYNEQF
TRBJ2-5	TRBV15	ATSLRPRATQY
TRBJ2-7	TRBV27	ASSPIGLAGGPYEQY
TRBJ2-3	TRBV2	ASTNSLGTQY